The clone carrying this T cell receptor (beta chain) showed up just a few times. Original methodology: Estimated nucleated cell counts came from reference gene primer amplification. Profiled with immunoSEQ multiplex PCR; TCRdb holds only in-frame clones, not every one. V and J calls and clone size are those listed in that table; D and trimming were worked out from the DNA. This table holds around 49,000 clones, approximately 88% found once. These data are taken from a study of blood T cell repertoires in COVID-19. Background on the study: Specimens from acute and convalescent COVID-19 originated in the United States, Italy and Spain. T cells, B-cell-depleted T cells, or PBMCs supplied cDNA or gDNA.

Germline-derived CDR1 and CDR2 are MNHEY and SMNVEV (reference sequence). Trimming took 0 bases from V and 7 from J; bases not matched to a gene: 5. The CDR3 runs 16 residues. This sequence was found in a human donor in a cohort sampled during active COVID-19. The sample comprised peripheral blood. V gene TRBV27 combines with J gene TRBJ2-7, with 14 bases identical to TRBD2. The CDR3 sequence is CASSLSGTSGSGEQYF. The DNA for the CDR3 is TGTGCCAGCAGTTTATCCGGGACTAGCGGGAGCGGTGAGCAGTACTTC.